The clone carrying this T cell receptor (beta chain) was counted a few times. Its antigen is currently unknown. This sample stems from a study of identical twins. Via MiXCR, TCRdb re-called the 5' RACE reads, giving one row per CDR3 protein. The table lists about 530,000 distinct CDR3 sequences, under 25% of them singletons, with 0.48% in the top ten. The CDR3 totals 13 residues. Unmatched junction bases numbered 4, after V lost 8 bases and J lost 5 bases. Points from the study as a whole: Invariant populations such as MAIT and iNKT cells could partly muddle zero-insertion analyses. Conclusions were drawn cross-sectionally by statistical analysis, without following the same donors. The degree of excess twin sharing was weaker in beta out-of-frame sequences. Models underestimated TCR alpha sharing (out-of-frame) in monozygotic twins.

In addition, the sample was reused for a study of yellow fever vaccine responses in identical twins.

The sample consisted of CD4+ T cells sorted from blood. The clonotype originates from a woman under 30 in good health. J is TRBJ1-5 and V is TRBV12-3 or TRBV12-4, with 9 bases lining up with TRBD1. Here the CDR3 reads CASGGTGYQPQHF. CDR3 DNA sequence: TGTGCCAGCGGTGGGACAGGGTATCAGCCCCAGCATTTT.